This T cell receptor (beta chain) was sequenced during a study of response to subunit inactivated influenza vaccine. TCRdb ran MiXCR on the RT-PCR reads and lists one entry per CDR3 protein. The sample records more than 400,000 distinct CDR3 sequences, approximately 7.7% being singletons. The V and J ends lost 8 bases and 4 bases respectively, with 17 bases between them. Germline V gene sequence: CDR1 MDHEN, CDR2 SYDVKM. This CDR3 has 14 amino acids. Regarding the study as a whole: Only a handful of new T cells, the authors suggested, are recruited with each seasonal influenza vaccination.

This clonotype was detected a few times. The antigen is not known. The gene calls are TRBV28 and TRBJ1-2; TRBD1 might be the D (5 bases). Sample: PBMCs from blood, taken roughly 24 months after vaccination. The source is a man aged 50 to 69 who received an inactivated influenza vaccine. This CDR3 is CASGGLQGPYGYTF. CDR3 DNA: TGTGCCAGCGGAGGATTGCAGGGTCCCTATGGCTACACCTTC.